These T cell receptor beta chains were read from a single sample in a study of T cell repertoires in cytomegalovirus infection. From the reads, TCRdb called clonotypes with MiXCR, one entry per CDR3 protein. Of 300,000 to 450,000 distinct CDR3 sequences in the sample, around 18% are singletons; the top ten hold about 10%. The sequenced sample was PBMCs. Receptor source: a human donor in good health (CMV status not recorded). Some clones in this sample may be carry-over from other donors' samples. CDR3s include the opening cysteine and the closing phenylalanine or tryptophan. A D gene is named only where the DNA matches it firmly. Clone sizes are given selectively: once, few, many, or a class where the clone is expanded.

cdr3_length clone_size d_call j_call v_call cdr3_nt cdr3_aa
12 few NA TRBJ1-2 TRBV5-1 TGCGCCAGCAGTCGGGGGGACTATGGCTACACCTTC CASSRGDYGYTF
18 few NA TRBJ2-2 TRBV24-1 TGTGCCACCAGGACCACCCGGAGGGGGCGCGGGGACTCCGGGGAGCTGTTTTTT CATRTTRRGRGDSGELFF
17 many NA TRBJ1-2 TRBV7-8 TGTGCCAGCAGCTTTCGGGACCCCAGCATATGGAACTATGGCTACACCTTC CASSFRDPSIWNYGYTF
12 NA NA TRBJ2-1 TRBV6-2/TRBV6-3 TGTGCCAGCAGTTACCCTAGTGCTGAGCAGTTCTTC CASSYPSAEQFF
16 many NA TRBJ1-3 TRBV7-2 TGTGCCAGCAGCTTAGTTACAACCGGGGCAGGAAACACCATATATTTT CASSLVTTGAGNTIYF
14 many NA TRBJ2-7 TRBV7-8 TGTGCCAGCAGCTTACCCGGTAGGGGAGGCGAGCAGTACTTC CASSLPGRGGEQYF
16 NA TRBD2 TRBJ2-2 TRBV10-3 TGTGCCATCAGTGAAAGCCTAGCGGATAACACCGGGGAGCTGTTTTTT CAISESLADNTGELFF
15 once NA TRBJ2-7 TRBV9 TGTGCCAGCAGCGTAGCTGGTGGGAGCTCCTACGAGCAGTACTTC CASSVAGGSSYEQYF
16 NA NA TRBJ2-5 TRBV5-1 TGCGCCAGCAGCTTGTACCCCCAGATAATACAAGAGACCCAGTACTTC CASSLYPQIIQETQYF
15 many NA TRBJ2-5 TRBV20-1 TGCAGTGCTAGAGATCTCGGGACTCTACAAGAGACCCAGTACTTC CSARDLGTLQETQYF
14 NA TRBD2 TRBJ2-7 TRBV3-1 TGTGCCAGCATTGGGGGGACTAACCCCTACGAGCAGTACTTC CASIGGTNPYEQYF